The 3 T cell receptor beta chains below come from one sample, sequenced in a study of T cells in Graves' hyperthyroidism and ophthalmopathy (dated by TCRdb to about 2019). The library was made by multiplex PCR. For sequencing, an Illumina HiSeq 2000 was employed. Amplification of TCR beta CDR3 regions was carried out from RNA transcripts. The TCR CDR3 was subjected to a first round of RT-PCR using the HTBI primer set and the Qiagen OneStep RT-PCR kit. TCRdb reprocessed the public reads (quality trimming at Q25 with fastp, clone calling with MiXCR) and kept in-frame beta chains. Every entry covers one CDR3 protein and lists the most common genes and DNA from its rows. Present in this sample are about 320,000 distinct CDR3 sequences, approximately 15% of which were seen just once. The ten largest make up 33% of the sample. The sequencing input was blood. The receptor set was obtained from a man aged 30 to 39 with Graves' hyperthyroidism.

This clonotype was found a few times. The J gene is TRBJ2-1, the V gene TRBV30; TRBD2 matches 8 bases. CDR1 is GTSNPN and CDR2 is SVGIG in the germline V gene (reference sequence). The J segment lost 6 bases and the V segment lost 4 bases, leaving 5 bases of the junction unmatched. This CDR3 contains 13 residues. This CDR3 reads CAWTSGYPNEQFF. The CDR3 nucleotides are TGTGCCTGGACTAGCGGGTACCCCAATGAGCAGTTCTTC.

There are a few counts of this clonotype. This sequence joins TRBV7-2 and TRBJ1-5; 9 bases align to TRBD1. Per germline, CDR1 SGHTA and CDR2 FQGNSA. The junction had 4 bases not matched to a gene; V was cut back by 3 bases and J by 4 bases. The CDR3 covers 15 residues. CDR3 sequence reads: CASSLRQGGNQPQHF. As DNA, the CDR3 is TGTGCCAGCAGCTTGCGACAGGGGGGTAATCAGCCCCAGCATTTT.

The chain joins TRBV12-3 or TRBV12-4 to TRBJ2-2, with 8 bases aligning to TRBD2. Unmatched junction bases numbered 9, after V lost 7 bases and J lost 2 bases. This CDR3 has 16 residues. This CDR3 is CASTTSGRLNTGELFF. CDR3 DNA sequence: TGTGCCAGCACTACTAGCGGTCGACTAAACACCGGGGAGCTGTTTTTT.